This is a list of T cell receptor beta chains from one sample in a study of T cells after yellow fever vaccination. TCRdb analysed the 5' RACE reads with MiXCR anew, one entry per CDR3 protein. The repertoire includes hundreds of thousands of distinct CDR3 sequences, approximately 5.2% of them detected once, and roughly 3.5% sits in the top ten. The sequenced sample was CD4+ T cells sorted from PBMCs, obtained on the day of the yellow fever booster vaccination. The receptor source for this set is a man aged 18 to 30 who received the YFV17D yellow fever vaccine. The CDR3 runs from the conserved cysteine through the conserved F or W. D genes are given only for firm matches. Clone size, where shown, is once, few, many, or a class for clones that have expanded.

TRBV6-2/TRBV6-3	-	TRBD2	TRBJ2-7	TGTGCCAGCAGCCGCCCGGGGGGGATCGAGCAGTACTTC	CASSRPGGIEQYF
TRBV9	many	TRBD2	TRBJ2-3	TGTGCCAGCAGCGCCAGCGGGGGGGAGGATACGCAGTATTTT	CASSASGGEDTQYF
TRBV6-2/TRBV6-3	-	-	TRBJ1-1	TGTGCCAGCAGCGGCCGTCCGACAGTCCTGAACACTGAAGCTTTCTTT	CASSGRPTVLNTEAFF
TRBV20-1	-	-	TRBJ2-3	TGCAGTGCTACTACTGCTGCAGATACGCAGTATTTT	CSATTAADTQYF
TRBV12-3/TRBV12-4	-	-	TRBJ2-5	TGTGCCAGCAGTCAGGGACAAGGAGGGACCCAGTACTTC	CASSQGQGGTQYF
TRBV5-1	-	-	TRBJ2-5	TGCGCCAGCAGGTCCGGGGGCCAAGAGACCCAGTACTTC	CASRSGGQETQYF
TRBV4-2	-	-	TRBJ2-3	TGTGCCAGCAAGCTGGAGGGAATTACAGATACGCAGTATTTT	CASKLEGITDTQYF
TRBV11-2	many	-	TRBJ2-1	TGTGCCAGCAGCCCTGTTTCCGGGTACAATGAGCAGTTCTTC	CASSPVSGYNEQFF
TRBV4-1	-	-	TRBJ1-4	TGCGCCAGCAGCCGCCAAAACCCAACAACTAATGAAAAACTGTTTTTT	CASSRQNPTTNEKLFF
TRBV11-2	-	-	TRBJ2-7	TGTGCCAGCAGCTCCGGCCCCAGGCAGTACTTC	CASSSGPRQYF
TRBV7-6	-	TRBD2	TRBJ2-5	TGTGCCAGCAGCGAGACTAGCGAGACCCAGTACTTC	CASSETSETQYF
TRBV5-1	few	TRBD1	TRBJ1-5	TGCGCCAGCAGCTGGGGACAGGGCAATCAGCCCCAGCATTTT	CASSWGQGNQPQHF
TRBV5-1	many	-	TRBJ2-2	TGCGCCAGCAGCTTGGCAGCGTTGGGCAAGACCGGGGAGCTGTTTTTT	CASSLAALGKTGELFF
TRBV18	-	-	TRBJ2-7	TGTGCCAGCTCACCATTGTTGGGGACCTCCTACGAGCAGTACTTC	CASSPLLGTSYEQYF
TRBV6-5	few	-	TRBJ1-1	TGTGCCAGCAGCCTCGGCCTAAGTGAAGCTTTCTTT	CASSLGLSEAFF
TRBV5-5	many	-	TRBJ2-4	TGTGCCAGCAGCTTGGTGACCCAAAACATTCAGTACTTC	CASSLVTQNIQYF
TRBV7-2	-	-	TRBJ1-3	TGTGCCAGCAGCTTATGGGGGTCCGGAAACACCATATATTTT	CASSLWGSGNTIYF
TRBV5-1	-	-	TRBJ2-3	TGCGCCAGCAGGGGCGCACTCGGCACAGATACGCAGTATTTT	CASRGALGTDTQYF
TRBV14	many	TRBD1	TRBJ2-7	TGTGCCAGCAGCCACGGACAGGGGGCCTACGAGCAGTACTTC	CASSHGQGAYEQYF
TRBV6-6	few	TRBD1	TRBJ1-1	TGTGCCAGCGAGGGGGCGGATTTGGCCACTGAAGCTTTCTTT	CASEGADLATEAFF
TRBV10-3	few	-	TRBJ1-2	TGTGCCATCAGTGTTGCCGGGACAAAGTCCGGATATGGCTACACCTTC	CAISVAGTKSGYGYTF
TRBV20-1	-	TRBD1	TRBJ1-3	TGCAGTGCTAGAGTTCCCGGGACAGGGTTGAACACCATATATTTT	CSARVPGTGLNTIYF
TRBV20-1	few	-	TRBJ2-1	TGCAGTGCTACCGTCAGGGGAGATGAGCAGTTCTTC	CSATVRGDEQFF
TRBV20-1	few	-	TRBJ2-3	TGCAGTGCCCACGGACGGCCGAGCACAGATACGCAGTATTTT	CSAHGRPSTDTQYF
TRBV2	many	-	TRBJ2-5	TGTGCCAGCGAATTGAGCGGGACCCAGTACTTC	CASELSGTQYF
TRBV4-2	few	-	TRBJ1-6	TGTGCCAGCAGCCAGATGGACCGAGCTAAGTCACCCCTCCACTTT	CASSQMDRAKSPLHF
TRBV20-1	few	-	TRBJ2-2	TGCAGTGCTAGAGAGCAGCCGAACACCGGGGAGCTGTTTTTT	CSAREQPNTGELFF
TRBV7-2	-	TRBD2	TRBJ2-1	TGTGCCAGCAGCCGAAGGACTAGCGGGGGGAATGAGCAGTTCTTC	CASSRRTSGGNEQFF
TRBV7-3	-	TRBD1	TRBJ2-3	TGTGCCAGCAGCTTCACAGGGGGCCTCGCAGATACGCAGTATTTT	CASSFTGGLADTQYF
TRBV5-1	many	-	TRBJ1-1	TGCGCCAGCAGCTCGACAGCGTCAAACACTGAAGCTTTCTTT	CASSSTASNTEAFF
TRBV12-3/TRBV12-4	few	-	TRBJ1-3	TGTGCCAGCAGTTTCGAGCGGGGGGTTGTCGTAAACACCATATATTTT	CASSFERGVVVNTIYF
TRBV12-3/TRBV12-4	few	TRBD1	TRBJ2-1	TGTGCCAGCAAGCAGGGGGCTTTGGCGGGGAATGAGCAGTTCTTC	CASKQGALAGNEQFF
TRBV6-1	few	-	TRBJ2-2	TGTGCCAGCAGTATACAGGGAAACACCGGGGAGCTGTTTTTT	CASSIQGNTGELFF
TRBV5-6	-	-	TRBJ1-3	TGTGCCAGCAGTACTCCGGGACTCCTCTCTGGAAACACCATATATTTT	CASSTPGLLSGNTIYF
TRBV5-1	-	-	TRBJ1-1	TGCGCCAGCAGCTTGGCCTTAGGCCACGAGGTTGACCGGCAGAGAGCTTTCTTT	CASSLALGHEVDRQRAFF
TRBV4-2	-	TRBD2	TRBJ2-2	TGTGCCAGCAGCCAAGATAGTGACCTGGGGCCGGGACTAGCGGGGGGGAACACCGGGGAGCTGTTTTTT	CASSQDSDLGPGLAGGNTGELFF
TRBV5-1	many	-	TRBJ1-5	TGCGCCAGCAGCATAGGGACGGAGCAGCCCCAGCATTTT	CASSIGTEQPQHF
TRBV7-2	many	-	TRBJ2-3	TGTGCCAGCAGCTTCGACAACACGCAGTATTTT	CASSFDNTQYF
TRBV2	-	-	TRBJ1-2	TGTGCCAGCAGTGAATTTCGTGAGGGTAACTATGGCTACACCTTC	CASSEFREGNYGYTF